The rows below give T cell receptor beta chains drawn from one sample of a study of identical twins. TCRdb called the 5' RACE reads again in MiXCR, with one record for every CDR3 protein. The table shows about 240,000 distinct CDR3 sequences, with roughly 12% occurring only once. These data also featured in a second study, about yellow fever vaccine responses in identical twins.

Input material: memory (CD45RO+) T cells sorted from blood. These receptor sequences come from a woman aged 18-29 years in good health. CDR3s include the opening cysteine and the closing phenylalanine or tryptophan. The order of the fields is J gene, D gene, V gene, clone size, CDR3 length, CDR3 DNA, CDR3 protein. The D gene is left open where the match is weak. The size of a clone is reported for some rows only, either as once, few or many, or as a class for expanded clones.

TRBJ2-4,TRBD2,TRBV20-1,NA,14,TGCAGTGCTACCGTTAGCGGGAGAAGGAACATTCAGTACTTC,CSATVSGRRNIQYF
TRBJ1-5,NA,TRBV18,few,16,TGTGCCAGCTCACCGACAGGTTGGGGGAGCAATCAGCCCCAGCATTTT,CASSPTGWGSNQPQHF
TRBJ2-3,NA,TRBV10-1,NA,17,TGCGCCAGCAGTGAATGGTCGGGCAGCTCTAGCACAGATACGCAGTATTTT,CASSEWSGSSSTDTQYF
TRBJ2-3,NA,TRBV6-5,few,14,TGTGCCAGCAGTTACTTGGGAGCCACAGATACGCAGTATTTT,CASSYLGATDTQYF
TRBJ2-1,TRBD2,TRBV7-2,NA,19,TGTGCCAGCAGCTTAGCCGGGGGGAGGCGGGAGGGGAAAATTAATGAGCAGTTCTTC,CASSLAGGRREGKINEQFF
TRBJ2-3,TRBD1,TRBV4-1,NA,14,TGCGCCAGCAGCTCAGGGACAGGGAGAGATACGCAGTATTTT,CASSSGTGRDTQYF
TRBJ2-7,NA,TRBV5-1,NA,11,TGCGCCAGCAGGTACGGCCCCGAGCAGTACTTC,CASRYGPEQYF
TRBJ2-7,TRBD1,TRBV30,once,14,TGTGCCTGGAGGGACCCGGGACAGGGCTACGAGCAGTACTTC,CAWRDPGQGYEQYF
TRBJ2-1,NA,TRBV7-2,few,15,TGTGCCAGCAGCGGAGATCGCGAAGCAAACAATGAGCAGTTCTTC,CASSGDREANNEQFF
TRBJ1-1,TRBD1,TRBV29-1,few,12,TGCAGCGCACGACAGGGGAGCACTGAAGCTTTCTTT,CSARQGSTEAFF
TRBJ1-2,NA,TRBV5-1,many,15,TGCGCCAGCAGCTTGGGTAGCAGTCCCTCCTATGGCTACACCTTC,CASSLGSSPSYGYTF
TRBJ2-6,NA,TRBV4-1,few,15,TGCGCCAGCAGCCTTGGATCAGCTGGGGCCAACGTCCTGACTTTC,CASSLGSAGANVLTF